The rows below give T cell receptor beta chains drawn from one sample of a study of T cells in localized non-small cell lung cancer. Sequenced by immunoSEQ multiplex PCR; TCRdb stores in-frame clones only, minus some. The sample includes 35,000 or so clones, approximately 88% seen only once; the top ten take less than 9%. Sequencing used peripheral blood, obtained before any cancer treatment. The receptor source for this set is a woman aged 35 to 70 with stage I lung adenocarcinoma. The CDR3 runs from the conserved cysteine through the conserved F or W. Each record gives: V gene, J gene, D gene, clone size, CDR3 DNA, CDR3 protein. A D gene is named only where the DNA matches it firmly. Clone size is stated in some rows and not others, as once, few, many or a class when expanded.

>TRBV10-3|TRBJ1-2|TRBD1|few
TGTGCCATCAGTGGCCTGGGGACAGCCTATGGCTACACCTTC
CAISGLGTAYGYTF
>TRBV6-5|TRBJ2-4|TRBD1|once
TGTGCCAGCAGTACGCCGGGACAGAACATTCAGTACTTC
CASSTPGQNIQYF
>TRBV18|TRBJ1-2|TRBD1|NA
TGTGCCAGCTCACGCCCAGGGGGCGATGGCTACACCTTC
CASSRPGGDGYTF
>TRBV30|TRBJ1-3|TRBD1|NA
TGTGCCTGGAGTGGGGACAGAAGAAACACCATATATTTT
CAWSGDRRNTIYF
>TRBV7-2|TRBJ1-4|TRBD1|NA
TGTGCCAGCAGCTTAGGGACAGGAGGGGAAAAACTGTTTTTT
CASSLGTGGEKLFF
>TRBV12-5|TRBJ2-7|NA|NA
TGTGCTAGTGGTTTTGGGGCCCGACCAGGGGACGAGCAGTACTTC
CASGFGARPGDEQYF
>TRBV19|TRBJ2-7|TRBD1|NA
TGTGCCAGTAGTACCCGGGACAGCTCCTACGAGCAGTACTTC
CASSTRDSSYEQYF
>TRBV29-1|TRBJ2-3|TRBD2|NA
TGCAGCGTTGCGGGGGGAAGAGATACGCAGTATTTT
CSVAGGRDTQYF
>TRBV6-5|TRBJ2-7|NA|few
TGTGCCAGCAGTTACTCGACAGCCTACGAGCAGTACTTC
CASSYSTAYEQYF
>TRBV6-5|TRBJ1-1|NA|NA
TGTGCCAGCAGTCTAGGGCCGGGGAACACTGAAGCTTTCTTT
CASSLGPGNTEAFF
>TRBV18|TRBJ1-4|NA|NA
TGTGCCAGCTCACCACGAAGTAACGAAAAACTGTTTTTT
CASSPRSNEKLFF
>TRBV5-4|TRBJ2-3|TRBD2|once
TGTGCCAGCAGCTCGAGACTAGCGGGGAGTACACATACGCAGTATTTT
CASSSRLAGSTHTQYF
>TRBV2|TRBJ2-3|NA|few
TGTGCCAGCAGTGAAGTGGGTGGCTCAGATACGCAGTATTTT
CASSEVGGSDTQYF
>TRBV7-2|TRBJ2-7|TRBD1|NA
TGTGCCAGCAGCAGTGGACAGGGAGTTGGGTCGGTTCTCGAGCAGTACTTC
CASSSGQGVGSVLEQYF
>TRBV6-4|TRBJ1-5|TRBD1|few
TGTGCCAGCAGCGTGACAGGGGTAGTTGGCAATCAGCCCCAGCATTTT
CASSVTGVVGNQPQHF
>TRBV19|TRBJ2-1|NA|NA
TGTGCCAGTAGTATTGGGCTAGCCGGGGTCAATGAGCAGTTCTTC
CASSIGLAGVNEQFF
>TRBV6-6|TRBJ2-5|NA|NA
TGTGCAACCACCAGTGGGCAAGAGACCCAGTACTTC
CATTSGQETQYF
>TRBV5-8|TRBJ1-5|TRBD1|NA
TGTGCCAGCAGCTCCGACAGGGGAAATCAGCCCCAGCATTTT
CASSSDRGNQPQHF
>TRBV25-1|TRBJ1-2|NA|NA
TGTGCCAGCAGTGTGGGGGGTGGTCCTAACTATGGCTACACCTTC
CASSVGGGPNYGYTF
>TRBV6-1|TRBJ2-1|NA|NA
TGTGCCAGCACTGAGACAGGACCCGGGGGATACAATGAGCAGTTCTTC
CASTETGPGGYNEQFF
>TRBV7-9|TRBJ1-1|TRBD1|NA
TGTGCCAGCAGTGGGCAGGGGGCCCTAAACACTGAAGCTTTCTTT
CASSGQGALNTEAFF
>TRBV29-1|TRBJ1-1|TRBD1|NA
TGCAGCGTTAACAGGGGGGGCACTGAAGCTTTCTTT
CSVNRGGTEAFF
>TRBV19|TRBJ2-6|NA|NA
TGTGCCAGTAGTCTGAACAGTCCCTCTGGGGCCAACGTCCTGACTTTC
CASSLNSPSGANVLTF
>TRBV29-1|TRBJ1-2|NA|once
TGCAGCGTTGATAGGAGGGAACAACATGGCTACACCTTC
CSVDRREQHGYTF
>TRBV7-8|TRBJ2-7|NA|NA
TGTGCCAGCCGGGACGGCTCCTACGAGCAGTACTTC
CASRDGSYEQYF
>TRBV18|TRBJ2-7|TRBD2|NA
TGTGCCAGCTCACCGGCTCAGGGTAGCGGGCCCTACGAGCAGTACTTC
CASSPAQGSGPYEQYF
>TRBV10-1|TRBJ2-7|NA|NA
TGCGCCAGCAGTGATGGCAGTCAACCTTACGAGCAGTACTTC
CASSDGSQPYEQYF
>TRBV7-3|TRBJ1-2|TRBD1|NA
TGTGCCAGCAGCAGGGGACAGGGGATTGGCTACACCTTC
CASSRGQGIGYTF
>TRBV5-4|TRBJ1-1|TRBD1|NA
TGTGCCAGCAGCCGGGACAGATACACTGAAGCTTTCTTT
CASSRDRYTEAFF
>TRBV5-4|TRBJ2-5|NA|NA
TGTGCCAGCAGCTTGGGAGGGCCTAGGCAAGAGACCCAGTACTTC
CASSLGGPRQETQYF
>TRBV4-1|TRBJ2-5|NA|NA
TGCGCCAGCAGCCAATCGGGCGCGTTTCGCGAGACCCAGTACTTC
CASSQSGAFRETQYF
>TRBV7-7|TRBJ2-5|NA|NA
TGTGCCAGCAGCTTAACGCTCCAAGAGACCCAGTACTTC
CASSLTLQETQYF
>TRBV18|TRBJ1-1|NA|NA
TGTGCCAGCTCACCATTGGAGGGCGCTGAAGCTTTCTTT
CASSPLEGAEAFF
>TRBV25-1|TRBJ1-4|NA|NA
TGTGCCAGCAGTGACGGGGCAGGGAGGAGTGAAAAACTGTTTTTT
CASSDGAGRSEKLFF
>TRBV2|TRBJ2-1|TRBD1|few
TGTGCCAGCCAGGGAGGGACAGGGAGAATCAATGAGCAGTTCTTC
CASQGGTGRINEQFF
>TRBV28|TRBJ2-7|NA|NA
TGTGCCAGCAGTGACGCGGGCAGGTACGAGCAGTACTTC
CASSDAGRYEQYF
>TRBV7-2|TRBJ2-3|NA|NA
TGTGCCAGCAGCTTAAACCCTACCGTCACAGATACGCAGTATTTT
CASSLNPTVTDTQYF
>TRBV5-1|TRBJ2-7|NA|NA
TGCGCCAGCCAACAAGGGCCCTTCTACGAGCAGTACTTC
CASQQGPFYEQYF
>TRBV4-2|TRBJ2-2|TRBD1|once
TGTGCCAGCAGCCAAGAAATTGGAGTGGGACAGGGGAACACCGGGGAGCTGTTTTTT
CASSQEIGVGQGNTGELFF
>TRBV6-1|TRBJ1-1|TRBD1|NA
TGTGCCAGCAGTGAAGCGCTAGGAGGGGGCCGAACTGAAGCTTTCTTT
CASSEALGGGRTEAFF
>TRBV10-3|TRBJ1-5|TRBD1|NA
TGTGCCATCAGTATGGGACAGAAAAATCAGCCCCAGCATTTT
CAISMGQKNQPQHF
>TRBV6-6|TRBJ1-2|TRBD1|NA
TGTGCCAGCAGTTACAGGGGGCTTGGCTACACCTTC
CASSYRGLGYTF
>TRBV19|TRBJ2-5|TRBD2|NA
TGTGCCAGTAGTATGCCCACGGGCGGGGGGAACCAAGAGACCCAGTACTTC
CASSMPTGGGNQETQYF
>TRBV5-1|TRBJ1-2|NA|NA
TGCGCCAGCACTACTGGTTCGGTCTATGGCTACACCTTC
CASTTGSVYGYTF
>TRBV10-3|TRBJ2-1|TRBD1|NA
TGTGCCATCAGCGTAGACAGGGGGTCATACAATGAGCAGTTCTTC
CAISVDRGSYNEQFF
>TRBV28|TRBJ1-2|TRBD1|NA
TGTGCCAGCAGTTCGACAGGGGAGAGAGGTGGCTACACCTTC
CASSSTGERGGYTF
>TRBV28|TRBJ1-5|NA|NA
TGTGCCAGCAGTTTGAGGCAGGGGTACAATCAGCCCCAGCATTTT
CASSLRQGYNQPQHF
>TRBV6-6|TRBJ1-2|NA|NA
TGTGCCAGCAGTCCTAAGGGTTTAAGGGGCTACACCTTC
CASSPKGLRGYTF
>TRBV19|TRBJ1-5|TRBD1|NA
TGTGCCAGTCTGGACAGGGCCGATCAGCCCCAGCATTTT
CASLDRADQPQHF
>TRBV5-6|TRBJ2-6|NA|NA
TGTGCCAGCAGCTTGGGGCCTCCTGGGGCCAACGTCCTGACTTTC
CASSLGPPGANVLTF
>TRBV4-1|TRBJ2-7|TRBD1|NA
TGCGCCAGCAGCCAACCGAGACAGGGCAAGCACGAGCAGTACTTC
CASSQPRQGKHEQYF
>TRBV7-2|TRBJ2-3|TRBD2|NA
TGTGCCAGCAGCTTTTTCCGGGGGGACGCCACAGATACGCAGTATTTT
CASSFFRGDATDTQYF
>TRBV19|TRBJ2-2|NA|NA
TGTGCCAGTAGTATAGATCATGACGGGGAGCTGTTTTTT
CASSIDHDGELFF
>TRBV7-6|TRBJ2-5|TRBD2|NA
TGTGCCAGCAGCTTAGGAGTAGCGGGGGGGCCAGAGACCCAGTACTTC
CASSLGVAGGPETQYF
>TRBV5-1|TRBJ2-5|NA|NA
TGCGCCAGCTTTGTGACAGGCCAAGAGACCCAGTACTTC
CASFVTGQETQYF
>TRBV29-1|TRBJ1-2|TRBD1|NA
TGCAGCGTCCCCATGTGGCAGGGGGAGCACTATGGCTACACCTTC
CSVPMWQGEHYGYTF
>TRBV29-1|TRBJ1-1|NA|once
TGCAGCGTTGAACCCGGCCGGCCTGAAGCTTTCTTT
CSVEPGRPEAFF